The rows below give T cell receptor beta chains drawn from one sample of a study of molecular identifiers for immune sequencing clone quantification. TCRdb recomputed calls from the PCR reads with MiXCR, one row per CDR3 protein. The sample records about 630,000 distinct CDR3 sequences, about 25% being singletons. The sequenced sample was naive CD8+ T cells from blood, with Jurkat cell RNA spiked in. The receptors originated from a human donor in good health. Some libraries in this study had Jurkat cell RNA spiked in. CDR3s include the opening cysteine and the closing phenylalanine or tryptophan. The order of the fields is D gene, J gene, clone size, V gene, CDR3 DNA, CDR3 protein. The D gene is left open where the match is weak. Rows may omit the clone size; those that give it use once, few, many or a size class.

D gene: NA
J gene: TRBJ2-1
clone size: NA
V gene: TRBV7-9
CDR3 DNA: TGTGCCAGCAGCTCAAGGACCAGCACCTACAATGAGCAGCTCTTC
CDR3 protein: CASSSRTSTYNEQLF

D gene: NA
J gene: TRBJ2-7
clone size: few
V gene: TRBV20-1
CDR3 DNA: TGCAGTGCTAGAGGGCCAGTCTCGGGCGGCTCCTACGAGCAGTACTTC
CDR3 protein: CSARGPVSGGSYEQYF

D gene: TRBD2
J gene: TRBJ2-2
clone size: NA
V gene: TRBV28
CDR3 DNA: TGTGACAGCAGTCTTATAGGCGGGAGGTACGCGAACACCGGGGAGCTGTTTTTT
CDR3 protein: CDSSLIGGRYANTGELFF

D gene: NA
J gene: TRBJ2-7
clone size: many
V gene: TRBV7-2
CDR3 DNA: TGTGCCAGCAGCTCGGACCCGGGAAGTTCCTACGAGCAGTACTTC
CDR3 protein: CASSSDPGSSYEQYF

D gene: TRBD1
J gene: TRBJ2-3
clone size: many
V gene: TRBV4-1
CDR3 DNA: TGCGCCAGCAGCCAGGGGCAGGGGGTCACAGATACGCAGTATTTT
CDR3 protein: CASSQGQGVTDTQYF

D gene: NA
J gene: TRBJ1-6
clone size: NA
V gene: TRBV2
CDR3 DNA: TGTGCCAGCAGTGGGTCGACAGAGGTTAATTCACCCCTCCACTTT
CDR3 protein: CASSGSTEVNSPLHF

D gene: NA
J gene: TRBJ2-7
clone size: NA
V gene: TRBV29-1
CDR3 DNA: TGCAGCGTTGCGGCAGACGGAAACGGGCAGTACTTC
CDR3 protein: CSVAADGNGQYF

D gene: NA
J gene: TRBJ2-3
clone size: NA
V gene: TRBV19
CDR3 DNA: TGTGCCAGTAGTAGTTTAGCGACGTCCACAGATACGCAGTATTTT
CDR3 protein: CASSSLATSTDTQYF

D gene: NA
J gene: TRBJ2-1
clone size: NA
V gene: TRBV27
CDR3 DNA: TGTGCCAGCAGCCTAATAGGGCCGAGACAGGTCGACTACAATGAGCAGTTCTTC
CDR3 protein: CASSLIGPRQVDYNEQFF

D gene: NA
J gene: TRBJ1-1
clone size: many
V gene: TRBV11-2
CDR3 DNA: TGCGCCAGCAGCTTGGGGGGTCGGGAAGCTTTCTTT
CDR3 protein: CASSLGGREAFF

D gene: NA
J gene: TRBJ2-1
clone size: few
V gene: TRBV12-3/TRBV12-4
CDR3 DNA: TGTGCCAGCAGTTTCGGGGCTCGTGAGCAGTTCTTC
CDR3 protein: CASSFGAREQFF

D gene: NA
J gene: TRBJ2-7
clone size: many
V gene: TRBV5-5
CDR3 DNA: TGTGCCAGCAGCCCCGAGGGGGGGTCCTACGAGCAGTACTTC
CDR3 protein: CASSPEGGSYEQYF

D gene: NA
J gene: TRBJ1-2
clone size: few
V gene: TRBV12-3/TRBV12-4
CDR3 DNA: TGTGCCAGCAGCCCATTCCGGGAATATTCACCAAATGGCTACACCTTC
CDR3 protein: CASSPFREYSPNGYTF

D gene: TRBD2
J gene: TRBJ2-3
clone size: NA
V gene: TRBV7-9
CDR3 DNA: TGTGCCAGCAGCTTAGTCTACCGCGGGGGGTCTAGCACAGATACGCAGTATTTT
CDR3 protein: CASSLVYRGGSSTDTQYF

D gene: NA
J gene: TRBJ2-7
clone size: NA
V gene: TRBV3-2
CDR3 DNA: TGTGCCAGCAGCCTGCGGGACGTAACCTACGAGCAGTACTTC
CDR3 protein: CASSLRDVTYEQYF

D gene: NA
J gene: TRBJ2-2
clone size: few
V gene: TRBV7-2
CDR3 DNA: TGTGCCAGCAGCTTAGATTGGTACACCGGGGAGCTGTTTTTT
CDR3 protein: CASSLDWYTGELFF

D gene: NA
J gene: TRBJ2-3
clone size: many
V gene: TRBV7-2
CDR3 DNA: TGTGCCAGCAGCCCCAGGACTTGGAGCACAGATACGCAGTATTTT
CDR3 protein: CASSPRTWSTDTQYF

D gene: NA
J gene: TRBJ2-7
clone size: few
V gene: TRBV4-3
CDR3 DNA: TGCGCCAGCAGCCAGGATACGGAGGCTTCTATCTACGAGCAGTACTTC
CDR3 protein: CASSQDTEASIYEQYF

D gene: TRBD2
J gene: TRBJ2-2
clone size: NA
V gene: TRBV5-6
CDR3 DNA: TGTGCCAGCAGCCCTCCGGGGGGGTACACCGGGGAGCTGTTTTTT
CDR3 protein: CASSPPGGYTGELFF

D gene: TRBD1
J gene: TRBJ1-6
clone size: NA
V gene: TRBV6-2/TRBV6-3
CDR3 DNA: TGTGCCAGCAGACGCGACAGGGGAATCTATAATTCACCCCTCCACTTT
CDR3 protein: CASRRDRGIYNSPLHF

D gene: TRBD1
J gene: TRBJ2-7
clone size: few
V gene: TRBV12-5
CDR3 DNA: TGTGCTAGTGGTCAGGGACAGGGCTTCTACGAGCAGTACTTC
CDR3 protein: CASGQGQGFYEQYF

D gene: NA
J gene: TRBJ2-7
clone size: many
V gene: TRBV20-1
CDR3 DNA: TGCAGTGCTAGAGAGACTACCTCCTCAGTCTACGAGCAGTACTTC
CDR3 protein: CSARETTSSVYEQYF

D gene: NA
J gene: TRBJ1-2
clone size: many
V gene: TRBV4-3
CDR3 DNA: TGCGCCAGCAGCCAAGAGGAACAGGCCACTAACTATGGCTACACCTTC
CDR3 protein: CASSQEEQATNYGYTF

D gene: NA
J gene: TRBJ2-7
clone size: few
V gene: TRBV5-1
CDR3 DNA: TGCGCCAGCAGCGACCTGATAGGGGGGTCCTACGAGCAGTACTTC
CDR3 protein: CASSDLIGGSYEQYF

D gene: NA
J gene: TRBJ2-3
clone size: NA
V gene: TRBV11-2
CDR3 DNA: TGTGCCAGCAGCTCCAGGGTCGTCGATTCCACAGATACGCAGTATTTT
CDR3 protein: CASSSRVVDSTDTQYF

D gene: NA
J gene: TRBJ2-2
clone size: few
V gene: TRBV20-1
CDR3 DNA: TGCAGTGCTAGCGTCCTCGGGAACACCGGGGAGCTGTTTTTT
CDR3 protein: CSASVLGNTGELFF

D gene: NA
J gene: TRBJ2-1
clone size: many
V gene: TRBV7-2
CDR3 DNA: TGTGCCAGCAGCTTATTAGGACTGAGGGTCTCCTACAATGAGCAGTTCTTC
CDR3 protein: CASSLLGLRVSYNEQFF

D gene: TRBD1
J gene: TRBJ2-1
clone size: NA
V gene: TRBV7-9
CDR3 DNA: TGTGCCAGCAGCTTTCCCCAGACAGGGGGGCCAGCTAATGAGCAGTTCTTC
CDR3 protein: CASSFPQTGGPANEQFF

D gene: TRBD2
J gene: TRBJ2-3
clone size: NA
V gene: TRBV4-3
CDR3 DNA: TGCGCCAGCAGCCAAGATTGGAGTAGCGGGGGGCTGACGCAGTATTTT
CDR3 protein: CASSQDWSSGGLTQYF

D gene: NA
J gene: TRBJ1-5
clone size: many
V gene: TRBV6-2/TRBV6-3
CDR3 DNA: TGTGCCAGCAGTTACTCAACGGGGGACGTAGGCAATCAGCCCCAGCATTTT
CDR3 protein: CASSYSTGDVGNQPQHF

D gene: NA
J gene: TRBJ1-5
clone size: many
V gene: TRBV30
CDR3 DNA: TGTGCCTGGAGTGTACTGGGGGCGAGTCAGCCCCAGCATTTT
CDR3 protein: CAWSVLGASQPQHF

D gene: NA
J gene: TRBJ2-7
clone size: few
V gene: TRBV12-3/TRBV12-4
CDR3 DNA: TGTGCCAGCAGTACCGTAAGCTCCTACGAGCAGTACTTC
CDR3 protein: CASSTVSSYEQYF

D gene: NA
J gene: TRBJ2-7
clone size: few
V gene: TRBV30
CDR3 DNA: TGTGCCTGGAGTGGCACTTCCTACGAGCAGTACTTC
CDR3 protein: CAWSGTSYEQYF

D gene: TRBD2
J gene: TRBJ2-3
clone size: many
V gene: TRBV25-1
CDR3 DNA: TGTGCCAGCAGTGAGAGGCCTAGCGGGAGCACAGATACGCAGTATTTT
CDR3 protein: CASSERPSGSTDTQYF

D gene: NA
J gene: TRBJ1-3
clone size: NA
V gene: TRBV4-3
CDR3 DNA: TGCGCCAGCAGCCAAGATGCTGGGACTACTGGAAACACCATATATTTT
CDR3 protein: CASSQDAGTTGNTIYF

D gene: NA
J gene: TRBJ1-5
clone size: NA
V gene: TRBV20-1
CDR3 DNA: TGCAGTGCTAGAGACGCCACCGGGACCGGCAATCAGCCCCAGCATTTT
CDR3 protein: CSARDATGTGNQPQHF

D gene: NA
J gene: TRBJ2-1
clone size: few
V gene: TRBV6-5
CDR3 DNA: TGTGCCAGCAGTCCCGGGACCCACGCCTTCCACAATGAGCAGTTCTTC
CDR3 protein: CASSPGTHAFHNEQFF

D gene: NA
J gene: TRBJ2-3
clone size: few
V gene: TRBV29-1
CDR3 DNA: TGCAGCGTTGAAGTGCGGCAGGGGGGGAGCACAGATACGCAGTATTTT
CDR3 protein: CSVEVRQGGSTDTQYF

D gene: TRBD2
J gene: TRBJ2-7
clone size: few
V gene: TRBV6-5
CDR3 DNA: TGTGCCAGCAGCTCACGCTTCAGCGGGGGGCCCTACGAGCAGTACTTC
CDR3 protein: CASSSRFSGGPYEQYF

D gene: NA
J gene: TRBJ1-5
clone size: few
V gene: TRBV27
CDR3 DNA: TGTGCCAGCCGCCCCTGGAGTCAGGGGCCCCAGCATTTT
CDR3 protein: CASRPWSQGPQHF

D gene: NA
J gene: TRBJ1-5
clone size: many
V gene: TRBV3-1
CDR3 DNA: TGTGCCAGCAGCCAAAAGAGGGTTACTCAGCCCCAGCATTTT
CDR3 protein: CASSQKRVTQPQHF

D gene: TRBD1
J gene: TRBJ2-4
clone size: few
V gene: TRBV7-9
CDR3 DNA: TGTGCCAGCAGCTTAGATGACAGGGGTTTCTGGGCCAAAAACATTCAGTACTTC
CDR3 protein: CASSLDDRGFWAKNIQYF

D gene: NA
J gene: TRBJ1-5
clone size: once
V gene: TRBV27
CDR3 DNA: TGTGCCAGCGGTTTAAGGGGCAGCAATCAGCCCCAGCATTTT
CDR3 protein: CASGLRGSNQPQHF

D gene: TRBD1
J gene: TRBJ2-3
clone size: few
V gene: TRBV19
CDR3 DNA: TGTGCCAGTAGCTGGACAGGCGGACTTTTTTCTAGCACAGATACGCAGTATTTT
CDR3 protein: CASSWTGGLFSSTDTQYF

D gene: TRBD2
J gene: TRBJ2-2
clone size: NA
V gene: TRBV4-2
CDR3 DNA: TGTGCCAGCTGCCCGGGGGGGACCGGGGAGCTGTTTTTT
CDR3 protein: CASCPGGTGELFF

D gene: TRBD1
J gene: TRBJ2-7
clone size: NA
V gene: TRBV3-1
CDR3 DNA: TGTGCCAGCAGCAATCCTGACAGGGCAGCCGAGCAGTACTTC
CDR3 protein: CASSNPDRAAEQYF

D gene: TRBD1
J gene: TRBJ2-7
clone size: NA
V gene: TRBV4-1
CDR3 DNA: TGCGCCAGCAGCCAAACATCGGGGGGACAGGGGGCCGACAAACAGTACTTC
CDR3 protein: CASSQTSGGQGADKQYF

D gene: NA
J gene: TRBJ2-7
clone size: many
V gene: TRBV7-9
CDR3 DNA: TGTGCCAGCAGTCCCACGGGGGACGAGCAGTACTTC
CDR3 protein: CASSPTGDEQYF

D gene: NA
J gene: TRBJ2-5
clone size: NA
V gene: TRBV7-7
CDR3 DNA: TGTGCTAGCAGCCGATCCGGGACGGGGGAGACCCAGTACTTC
CDR3 protein: CASSRSGTGETQYF

D gene: NA
J gene: TRBJ2-7
clone size: many
V gene: TRBV4-2
CDR3 DNA: TGTGCCAGCAGCCAAACCTGGACCGGCTACGAGCAGTACTTC
CDR3 protein: CASSQTWTGYEQYF

D gene: NA
J gene: TRBJ2-7
clone size: many
V gene: TRBV7-8
CDR3 DNA: TGTGCCAGCAGTTTAGGGGTCGTTTCCTACGAGCAGTACTTC
CDR3 protein: CASSLGVVSYEQYF

D gene: TRBD1
J gene: TRBJ1-2
clone size: few
V gene: TRBV11-2
CDR3 DNA: TGTGCCAGCAGGGCCGGGACAGGGAGATATGGCTACACCTTC
CDR3 protein: CASRAGTGRYGYTF

D gene: TRBD2
J gene: TRBJ2-4
clone size: many
V gene: TRBV6-2/TRBV6-3
CDR3 DNA: TGTGCCAGCACCTACTCCGGACTAGCGCGAAACATTCAGTACTTC
CDR3 protein: CASTYSGLARNIQYF

D gene: NA
J gene: TRBJ1-1
clone size: many
V gene: TRBV18
CDR3 DNA: TGTGCCAGCTCACCAGATTGGAATGAAGCTTTCTTT
CDR3 protein: CASSPDWNEAFF

D gene: NA
J gene: TRBJ1-1
clone size: NA
V gene: TRBV30
CDR3 DNA: TGTGCCTGGAGTGTTTTGGCAGCCCCCGTTTTCTTT
CDR3 protein: CAWSVLAAPVFF